These T cell receptor beta chains were read from a single sample in a study of blood T cell repertoires in COVID-19. Libraries were prepared by immunoSEQ multiplex PCR; TCRdb keeps only in-frame clonotypes and omits some of them. Among 45,000 to 60,000 clones listed, approximately 90% were seen once. Sample: peripheral blood. Receptors originate from a man aged 45-60 years with acute or convalescent COVID-19. CDR3s include the opening cysteine and the closing phenylalanine or tryptophan. Each record gives: CDR3 length, D gene, J gene, V gene, CDR3 protein, CDR3 DNA. D genes are given only for firm matches.

16	TRBD2	TRBJ2-1	TRBV5-1	CASSPSGGAGLGEQFF	TGCGCCAGCAGCCCTAGCGGGGGGGCCGGTCTCGGTGAGCAGTTCTTC
16	TRBD1	TRBJ1-4	TRBV27	CASSLRGDRGNEKLFF	TGTGCCAGCAGTTTAAGGGGGGACAGGGGGAATGAAAAACTGTTTTTT
13	.	TRBJ2-7	TRBV19	CASSSRDNYEQYF	TGTGCCAGTAGTTCCCGGGACAACTACGAGCAGTACTTC
16	TRBD1	TRBJ2-1	TRBV5-6	CASSDAPGQTNNEQFF	TGTGCCAGCAGCGACGCACCGGGACAGACGAACAATGAGCAGTTCTTC
13	TRBD1	TRBJ1-2	TRBV7-6	CASSPGQNYGYTF	TGTGCCAGCAGCCCGGGACAGAACTATGGCTACACCTTC
13	.	TRBJ2-7	TRBV3-1/TRBV3-2	CASSPRVAYEQYF	TGTGCCAGCAGCCCCCGCGTCGCCTACGAGCAGTACTTC
15	TRBD2	TRBJ2-7	TRBV7-2	CASSLVVGGSYEQYF	TGTGCCAGCAGCTTAGTTGTGGGGGGGTCCTACGAGCAGTACTTC
15	.	TRBJ1-1	TRBV7-8	CASSSLTLANTEAFF	TGTGCCAGCAGCTCCCTGACACTAGCGAACACTGAAGCTTTCTTT
16	TRBD2	TRBJ2-1	TRBV3-1/TRBV3-2	CASSTGTSGGSNEQFF	TGTGCCAGCAGCACCGGGACTAGCGGGGGATCCAATGAGCAGTTCTTC
14	.	TRBJ2-3	TRBV18	CASSRTGWSDTQYF	TGTGCCAGCTCCCGAACAGGGTGGTCAGATACGCAGTATTTT
16	TRBD1	TRBJ2-7	TRBV4-2	CASSQGSGQGDYEQYF	TGTGCCAGCAGCCAAGGCTCAGGACAGGGGGATTACGAGCAGTACTTC
16	.	TRBJ2-3	TRBV2	CASSAVASTVQNTQYF	TGTGCCAGCAGTGCAGTAGCGTCGACGGTACAGAATACGCAGTATTTT
17	.	TRBJ1-5	TRBV5-4	CASSLGIFRRHNQPQHF	TGTGCCAGCAGCCTCGGCATTTTCCGGCGACACAATCAGCCCCAGCATTTT